The 15 T cell receptor beta chains given below trace back to one sample, sequenced in a study of identical twins. MiXCR, run by TCRdb on the 5' RACE reads, gives a single entry per CDR3 protein. Counted here are roughly 350,000 distinct CDR3 sequences, approximately 8.8% occurring once; the ten biggest clones make up approximately 8.9%. The sequenced material came from naive T cells sorted from blood. Source of these receptors: a woman aged 50 to 65 in good health.

This clonotype was recorded at least ten times. The chain combines TRBV10-3 with TRBJ2-2; no clear D gene. Trimming removed 10 bases at V and 3 bases at J, with 15 bases between. CDR1 and CDR2 from the germline V gene are ENHRY and SYGVKD. The CDR3 contains 14 residues. CDR3 sequence: CATEEPSDTGELFF. CDR3 sequence (DNA): TGTGCCACCGAGGAGCCCTCTGACACCGGGGAGCTGTTTTTT.

The chain uses TRBV20-1 and TRBJ2-4; D gene unclear. The V gene's germline CDR1 is DFQATT and CDR2 SNEGSKA (reference sequence). CDR3 length equals 13 residues. V was trimmed by 2 bases and J by 0 bases, leaving 5 bases between them. CDR3 amino acids: CSARSGAKNIQYF. The CDR3 DNA sequence: TGCAGTGCTAGATCGGGAGCCAAAAACATTCAGTACTTC.

This clonotype was picked up a small number of times. The CDR3 loop is CASSLGGGLSSTQYF. The CDR3 DNA reads TGCGCCAGCAGCTTGGGCGGGGGTCTTTCGTCGACCCAGTACTTC. V is TRBV5-1 and J is TRBJ2-5; 7 bases map to TRBD2. The CDR3 is made up of 15 amino acids. Germline trimming cut 0 bases from V and 7 bases from J; bases unmatched to any gene: 9. Germline CDR1 reads SGHRS; CDR2 reads YFSETQ. Combining the CDR3 with reference TRBV5-1 and TRBJ2-5 gives the whole variable domain KAGVTQTPRYLIKTRGQQVTLSCSPISGHRSVSWYQQTPGQGLQFLFEYFSETQRNKGNFPGRFSGRQFSNSRSEMNVSTLELGDSALYLCASSLGGGLSSTQYFGPGTRLLVL.

The rearrangement uses TRBV5-1 and TRBJ1-1; 12 nucleotides match TRBD1. Germline V gene lookup returns CDR1 SGHRS and CDR2 YFSETQ. The ends lost 4 bases at V and 7 bases at J; junction bases unmatched: 14. The CDR3 is 17 amino acids. CDR3 sequence reads: CASSPLPGTGGLSEAFF. CDR3 nucleotide sequence: TGCGCCAGCAGCCCGCTACCCGGGACAGGGGGCCTAAGTGAAGCTTTCTTT.

The chain combines TRBV7-6 with TRBJ2-3; 9 nucleotides agree with TRBD2. V shed 6 bases and J 6 bases; nucleotides not matched to a gene: 1. The CDR3 sequence is 12 residues long. CDR1 and CDR2 from the germline V gene are SGHVS and FNYEAQ. The CDR3 DNA follows: TGTGCCAGCAGAGCGGGAGGCGATACGCAGTATTTT. It encodes CASRAGGDTQYF.

In DNA form, the CDR3 reads TGCGCCAGCAGCTTGTTTCCCAGTCTGAACTACGAGCAGTACGTC. Translating it yields CASSLFPSLNYEQYV. The rearrangement uses TRBV5-1 and TRBJ2-7; the D is unclear. The V end was cut by 1 base, the J end by 3 bases, with 14 bases between. The CDR3 sequence is 15 residues long. From germline, CDR1 is SGHRS and CDR2 YFSETQ.

This clonotype occurred a few times. This chain uses TRBV5-1 with TRBJ2-5, with unresolved D. From germline, CDR1 is SGHRS and CDR2 YFSETQ. Trimming took off 0 bases at V and 6 bases at J, with 12 bases between the two ends. This CDR3 comprises 14 residues. DNA for the CDR3: TGCGCCAGCAGCTTGGCCCTCGGAGAACAGACCCAGTACTTC. Translated, it gives CASSLALGEQTQYF.

The rearrangement joins TRBV7-2 to TRBJ1-2, with D maybe TRBD1 (5 bases). V shed 6 bases and J shed 5 bases, with 10 bases lying between them. Germline V gene sequence: CDR1 SGHTA, CDR2 FQGNSA. The CDR3 runs to 12 residues. CDR3 protein: CASSRTTYGYTF. DNA for the CDR3: TGTGCCAGCAGTCGGACAACTTATGGCTACACCTTC.

The chain couples TRBV5-1 to TRBJ2-5, with 8 bases aligning to TRBD2. The junction had 5 bases not matched to a gene; V was cut back by 3 bases and J by 1 base. Per germline, CDR1 SGHRS and CDR2 YFSETQ. This CDR3 has 15 amino acids. This CDR3 reads CASSWRAGGQETQYF. The CDR3 DNA reads as TGCGCCAGCAGCTGGCGGGCGGGGGGCCAAGAGACCCAGTACTTC.

This clonotype was seen ten or more times. The chain is built from TRBV7-9 and TRBJ1-4; tentative D call: TRBD1 (5 bases). V lost 3 bases and J 8 bases, leaving 13 bases between the germline ends. The CDR3 loop spans 14 amino acids. The germline V gene encodes CDR1 SEHNR and CDR2 FQNEAQ (reference sequence). The CDR3 DNA sequence: TGTGCCAGCAGCTTGACGGGACTAAACGAAAAACTGTTTTTT. It yields the protein CASSLTGLNEKLFF.

This clonotype appeared a few times. This chain connects TRBV5-1 to TRBJ1-2; tentatively, D is TRBD1 (5 bases). V was pared by 6 bases and J by 0 bases, with 12 bases between. The CDR3 length is 14 residues. Germline CDR1 reads SGHRS; CDR2 reads YFSETQ. CDR3: CASTRDSSNYGYTF. Written as DNA, the CDR3 is TGCGCCAGCACTCGAGACAGCTCTAACTATGGCTACACCTTC. The full variable domain, with the rest looked up from reference TRBV5-1 and TRBJ1-2, is KAGVTQTPRYLIKTRGQQVTLSCSPISGHRSVSWYQQTPGQGLQFLFEYFSETQRNKGNFPGRFSGRQFSNSRSEMNVSTLELGDSALYLCASTRDSSNYGYTFGSGTRLTVV.

J is TRBJ2-1 and V is TRBV20-1; no clear D. Germline V gene sequence: CDR1 DFQATT, CDR2 SNEGSKA (reference sequence). The CDR3 is made up of 12 amino acids. The V end lost 0 bases, the J end lost 9 bases, and 9 bases lay between the germline ends. The CDR3 coding sequence is TGCAGTGCTAGAGATCCCTGGGGTGAGCAGTTCTTC. It specifies CSARDPWGEQFF.

The chain uses TRBV12-3 or TRBV12-4 and TRBJ2-5; maybe TRBD1 (5 bases). V lost 6 bases to trimming and J lost 2 bases, with 10 bases between them. The CDR3 is 13 residues long. The CDR3 spells CASRYDSQETQYF. The CDR3 DNA is TGTGCCAGCAGATATGACAGTCAAGAGACCCAGTACTTC.

This clonotype was detected only a few times. The chain uses TRBV4-1 and TRBJ2-3, with TRBD2 identical over 8 bases. CDR3 size: 14 residues. V lost 3 bases to trimming and J lost 5 bases; unmatched junction nucleotides: 4. Germline V gene data show CDR1 as MGHRA and CDR2 as YSYEKL. The CDR3 is CASSQSGSQDTQYF. CDR3 DNA sequence: TGCGCCAGCAGCCAGAGCGGGAGTCAAGATACGCAGTATTTT.

V and J are TRBV7-8 and TRBJ2-7, with D perhaps matching TRBD2 (6 bases). Germline CDR1 and CDR2: SGHVS and FQNEAQ. Between the trimmed V and J ends, which lost 4 bases and 0 bases, there was a span of 19 bases. The CDR3 has 17 amino acids. The CDR3 sequence is CASSWRGTTLYSYEQYV. CDR3 bases: TGTGCCAGCAGCTGGAGGGGAACTACTCTCTACTCCTACGAGCAGTACGTC.